A few counts support the clone carrying this T cell receptor beta chain. This specimen belongs to a study of spatial heterogeneity in lung cancer. TCRdb processed the 5' RACE reads anew with MiXCR; each CDR3 protein has one entry. The table includes almost 75,000 distinct CDR3 sequences, less than 15% detected once. Indicated time point: sample taken at primary tumor resection. Tumor, nontumor lung or frozen PBMC supplied whole RNA, sequenced without sorting. The receptor was derived from a male donor with early-stage non-small cell lung cancer. The sample here was PBMCs, taken at surgery.

The CDR3 nucleotides read TGTGCCAGCAGTTTTAACCCAGGGACAGAGTTAGCAACACCCCTCCACTTT. This translates into CASSFNPGTELATPLHF. The chain uses TRBV12-3 or TRBV12-4 and TRBJ1-6; 7 bases fit TRBD1. This CDR3 has 17 residues. V lost 3 bases to trimming and J lost 11 bases; unmatched junction nucleotides: 16.